The 13 T cell receptor beta chains below were found in one sample sequenced in a study of CD8+CD57+ T cells in acquired aplastic anemia. It was genomic DNA that served as the template for profiling TCR beta VDJ and CDR3. TCRdb processed the reads anew with MiXCR; each CDR3 protein has one entry. The sample shows about 160,000 distinct CDR3 sequences, approximately 40% of them seen only once. Sequencing was done on a sample of sorted CD4+, CD8+, or CD8+CD57+ T cells (not recorded which) from PBMCs. All receptors come from a human donor in good health.

V gene TRBV19 combines with J gene TRBJ2-7, with D maybe TRBD1 (5 bases). CDR3 length: 14 residues. Germline V gives CDR1 LNHDA, CDR2 SQIVND (reference sequence). The V and J ends lost 4 bases and 2 bases respectively, with 12 bases between them. DNA for the CDR3: TGTGCCAGTAGTAGGACCCTGACAGCCTACGAGCAGTACTTC. It translates to CASSRTLTAYEQYF.

Turning to this clonotype: At one end the junction does not follow the germline gene, possibly because of a read error. V is TRBV10-2 and J is TRBJ2-1; 10 nucleotides align to TRBD1. Germline CDR1 WSHSY, CDR2 SAAADI. This CDR3 region has 13 residues. The CDR3 sequence is CAIGQGVNNEQFF. The CDR3 DNA reads as TGTGCCATCGGACAGGGGGTAAACAATGAGCAGTTCTTC.

The chain uses TRBV28 and TRBJ1-5; D gene ambiguous. Germline assignment: CDR1 MDHEN and CDR2 SYDVKM. V lost 1 base to trimming and J lost 0 bases, with 10 bases between them. This CDR3 contains 16 residues. CDR3 nucleotides: TGTGCCAGCAGTTTATCAGGTGTTTATAGCAATCAGCCCCAGCATTTT. The encoded protein is CASSLSGVYSNQPQHF.

The chain links TRBV11-1 to TRBJ1-2, with TRBD1 matching over 9 bases. Per germline, CDR1 SGHAT and CDR2 FQDESV (reference sequence). Trimming cost V 5 bases and J 3 bases; bases outside gene matches: 10. This CDR3 is 16 amino acids long. This CDR3 is CASSRTGETTYYGYTF. The CDR3 DNA reads as TGTGCCAGCAGCAGGACAGGGGAAACTACGTACTATGGCTACACCTTC.

The table lists this clonotype with a few counts. J is TRBJ2-1 and V is TRBV7-9, with 7 nucleotides matching TRBD1. The V segment lost 5 bases and the J segment 9 bases; nucleotides outside the gene matches: 4. CDR3 length: 12 residues. In germline, CDR1 is SEHNR, CDR2 FQNEAQ (reference sequence). The CDR3 sequence: CASSPRQGEQFF. CDR3 DNA: TGTGCCAGCAGCCCTCGACAGGGTGAGCAGTTCTTC.

The chain couples TRBV7-9 to TRBJ1-3, with D possibly being TRBD1 (6 bases). The CDR3 extends over 13 amino acids. Looked up from germline, CDR1 is SEHNR and CDR2 is FQNEAQ (reference sequence). V was clipped by 5 bases and J by 4 bases, with 9 bases between them. The CDR3 bases are TGTGCCAGCAGCCGAGGACAGGGAAACACCATATATTTT. Protein sequence: CASSRGQGNTIYF.

This clonotype turned up a few times. A read error may be the cause here, since a much bigger clone is one base away. The CDR3 bases are TGCGCCAGCAGCGTGACAGGGCTCTCCTACGAGCAGTACTTC. Residues: CASSVTGLSYEQYF. The gene calls are TRBV5-1 and TRBJ2-7; 7 positions agree with TRBD1. Germline V lookup: CDR1 SGHRS, CDR2 YFSETQ. The CDR3 has 14 amino acids. The ends lost 4 bases at V and 0 bases at J; junction bases unmatched: 4.

The J gene is TRBJ2-7, the V gene TRBV19; weak D call: TRBD2 (5 bases). CDR1 LNHDA and CDR2 SQIVND come from the germline V gene (reference sequence). The CDR3 loop spans 13 amino acids. Trimming cost V 6 bases and J 5 bases, with 14 bases left between them. The CDR3 spells CASRAGFGDEQYF. CDR3 coding DNA: TGTGCCAGTAGGGCAGGCTTCGGGGACGAGCAGTACTTC.

This chain's CDR3 is CAWSVGPERSEAFF. In DNA, the CDR3 is TGTGCCTGGAGTGTGGGACCGGAGAGGTCTGAAGCTTTCTTT. J is TRBJ1-1 and V is TRBV30; TRBD1 is a possible D gene (5 bases). V dropped 0 bases and J dropped 6 bases, with 14 bases sitting between them. CDR1 GTSNPN and CDR2 SVGIG come from the germline V gene (reference sequence). The CDR3 is 14 residues long.

The V gene is TRBV7-2, the J gene TRBJ2-7; TRBD1 matches 10 bases. In germline, CDR1 is SGHTA, CDR2 FQGNSA. V dropped 2 bases and J dropped 6; count of bases not matched to a gene: 4. The CDR3 is made up of 14 amino acids. The CDR3 here is CASSLSGTGVEQYF. The CDR3 region has the DNA TGTGCCAGCAGCTTATCCGGGACAGGGGTCGAGCAGTACTTC.

This chain connects TRBV7-3 to TRBJ2-3; TRBD2 agrees at 8 bases. The CDR3 sequence is 14 residues long. Losses at the gene ends were 4 bases for V and 4 bases for J; bases not matched to a gene: 4. CDR1 is SGHTA and CDR2 is FQGTGA in the germline V gene. CDR3 bases: TGTGCCAGCAGCTCAGCGGGACTAGCAGATACGCAGTATTTT. Protein: CASSSAGLADTQYF.

The chain has TRBV25-1 and TRBJ1-1; D gene uncertain. Germline lookup yields CDR1 MGHDK and CDR2 SYGVNS. The CDR3 covers 13 residues. The germline V and J ends were trimmed by 1 base and 1 base, with 4 bases remaining between them. CDR3 coding DNA: TGTGCCAGCAGTGAATCTGGGAACACTGAAGCTTTCTTT. Residues: CASSESGNTEAFF.

In its sample, this clonotype was seen a few times. The CDR3 region has the DNA TGTGCCAGCAGTGAATTCCAGGCTAGCTATAGCAATCAGCCCCAGCATTTT. Amino acids: CASSEFQASYSNQPQHF. This chain connects TRBV6-1 to TRBJ1-5; D unresolved. Trimming stripped 2 bases from V and 0 bases from J, with 14 bases between. Germline V gene data show CDR1 as MNHNS and CDR2 as SASEGT. The CDR3 totals 17 residues.